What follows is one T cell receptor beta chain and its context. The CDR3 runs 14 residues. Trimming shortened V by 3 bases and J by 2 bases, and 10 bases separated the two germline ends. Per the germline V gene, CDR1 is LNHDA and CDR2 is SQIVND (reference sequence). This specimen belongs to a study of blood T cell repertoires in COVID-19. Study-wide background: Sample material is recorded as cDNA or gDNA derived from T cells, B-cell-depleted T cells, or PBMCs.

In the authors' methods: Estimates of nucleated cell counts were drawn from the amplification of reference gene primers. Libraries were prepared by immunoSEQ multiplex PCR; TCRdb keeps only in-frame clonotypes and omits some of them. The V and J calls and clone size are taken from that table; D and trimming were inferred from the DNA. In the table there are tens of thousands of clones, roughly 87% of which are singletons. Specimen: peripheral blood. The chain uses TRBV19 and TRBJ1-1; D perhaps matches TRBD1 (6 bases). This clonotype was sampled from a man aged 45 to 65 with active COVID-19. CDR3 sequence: CASSMGAGNTEAFF. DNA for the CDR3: TGTGCCAGTAGTATGGGGGCTGGAAACACTGAAGCTTTCTTT.